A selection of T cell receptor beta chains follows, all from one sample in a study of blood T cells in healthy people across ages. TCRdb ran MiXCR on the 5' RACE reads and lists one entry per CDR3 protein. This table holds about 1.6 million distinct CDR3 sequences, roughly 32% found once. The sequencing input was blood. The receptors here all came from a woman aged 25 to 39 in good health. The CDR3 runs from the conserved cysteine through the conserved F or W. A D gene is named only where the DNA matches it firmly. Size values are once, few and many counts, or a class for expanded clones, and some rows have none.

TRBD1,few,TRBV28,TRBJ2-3,TGTGCCAGCAGTCCCCGACAGGGGCCCCCAGGCGCTACAGATACGCAGTATTTT,CASSPRQGPPGATDTQYF
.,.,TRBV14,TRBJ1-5,TGTGCCAGCAGCCCCCGGACGGAGGATCAGCCCCAGCATTTT,CASSPRTEDQPQHF
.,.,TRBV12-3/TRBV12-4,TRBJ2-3,TGTGCCAGCACCTTTGGGCGGAGCGCAGATGCGCAGTATTTT,CASTFGRSADAQYF
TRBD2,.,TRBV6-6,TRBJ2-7,TGTGTCAGCAGGCCCGGGAGGTCACAATACGAGCAGTACTTC,CVSRPGRSQYEQYF
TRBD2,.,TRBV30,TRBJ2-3,TGTGCCTGGAGTCTAGCGGGTGGAACAGATACGCAGTATTTT,CAWSLAGGTDTQYF
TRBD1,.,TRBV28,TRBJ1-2,TGTGCCAGCAGTTTGGTCCGGACAGGGGGCTACACCTTC,CASSLVRTGGYTF
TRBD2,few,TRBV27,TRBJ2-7,TGTGCCAGCAGTTCAGGGACTAGCGGGAGTGGCGAGCAGTACTTC,CASSSGTSGSGEQYF
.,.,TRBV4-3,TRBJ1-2,TGCGCCAGCAGCCAAGACCTCGGCCGGGGGCCGCGCGGGGGCTACACCTTC,CASSQDLGRGPRGGYTF
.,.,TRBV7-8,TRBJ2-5,TGTGTCAGCAGCTTAACAGGGAAGGAGACCCAGTACTTC,CVSSLTGKETQYF
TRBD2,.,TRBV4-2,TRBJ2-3,TGTGCCAGCAGCCAAGATGAACTAGCGGACTCTAGCACAGATACGCAGTATTTT,CASSQDELADSSTDTQYF
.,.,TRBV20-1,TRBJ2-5,TGCAGTGCTAGAGATACGGGAGTTGGAGAGACCCAGTACTTC,CSARDTGVGETQYF
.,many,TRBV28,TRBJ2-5,TGTGCCAGCAGTCCCCCTCTGGGAGAGACCCAGTACTTC,CASSPPLGETQYF
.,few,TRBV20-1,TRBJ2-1,TGCAGTGCTCCTCCCCAGTGGGGGGGCAGCAATGAGCAGTTCTTC,CSAPPQWGGSNEQFF
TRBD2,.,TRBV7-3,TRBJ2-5,TGTGCCAGCAGCTTAGGAGCTAGCGGGGGGGGCCGGGAGACCCAGTACTTC,CASSLGASGGGRETQYF
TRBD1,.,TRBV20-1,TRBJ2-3,TGCAGTGGGACAGGGGCTAGAACAGATACGCAGTATTTT,CSGTGARTDTQYF
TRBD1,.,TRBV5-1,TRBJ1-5,TGCGCCAGCAGCTTGGTGCCCGGGACAGGGAACTACCAGCCCCAGCATTTT,CASSLVPGTGNYQPQHF
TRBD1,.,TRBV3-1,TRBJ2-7,TGTGCCAGCAGCCAAGATCCATGGGGGCCACAGGGGGCCTACGAGCAGTACTTC,CASSQDPWGPQGAYEQYF
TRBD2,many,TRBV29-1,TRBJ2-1,TGCAGCGTCAGAGCGGGGAGCTCCTACAATGAGCAGTTCTTC,CSVRAGSSYNEQFF
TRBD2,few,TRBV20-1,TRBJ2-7,TGCAGTGCTACCCGACTAGCGGTTTACGAGCAGTACTTC,CSATRLAVYEQYF
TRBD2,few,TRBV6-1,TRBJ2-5,TGTGCCAGCAGTGTAGCGGGAGCACGAGAGACCCAGTACTTC,CASSVAGARETQYF
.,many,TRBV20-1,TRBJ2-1,TGCAGTGCTGACCGTGGGGGGAGGTCCTACAATGAGCAGTTCTTC,CSADRGGRSYNEQFF
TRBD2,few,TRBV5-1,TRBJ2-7,TGCGCCAGCAGCTGGCGGGAGGGCTACGAGCAGTACTTC,CASSWREGYEQYF
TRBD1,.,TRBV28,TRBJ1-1,TGTGCCAGCAGCAATATCCGACCGGGACAGGGGGCCGGGTACACTGAAGCTTTCTTT,CASSNIRPGQGAGYTEAFF
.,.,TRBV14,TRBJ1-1,TGTACCAGCAGATCGGACAGAGCAGCTTTCTTT,CTSRSDRAAFF
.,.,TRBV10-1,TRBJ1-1,TGCGCCAGTAGGACCCTTGAGATCCCAGCTTACACTGAAGCTTTCTTT,CASRTLEIPAYTEAFF
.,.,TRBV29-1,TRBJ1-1,TGCAGCGTCGCGAACAGGGACCTGAACACTGAAGCTTTCTTT,CSVANRDLNTEAFF
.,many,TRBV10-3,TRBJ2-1,TGTGCCATCAGTGACATCGGGACACCCATCTCCTACAATGAGCAGTTCTTC,CAISDIGTPISYNEQFF
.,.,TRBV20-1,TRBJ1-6,TGCAGTGCTCTATCAGTCGGGGGTCCCTCCTATAATTCACCCCTCCACTTT,CSALSVGGPSYNSPLHF
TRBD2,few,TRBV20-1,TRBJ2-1,TGCAGTGCTAGAGATCTACTAGCGGGGGGATTAAGCTCCTACAATGAGCAGTTCTTC,CSARDLLAGGLSSYNEQFF
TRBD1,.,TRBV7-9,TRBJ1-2,TGTGCCAGCAGCGCTAACATGACAGGGAGACATGGCTACACCTTC,CASSANMTGRHGYTF
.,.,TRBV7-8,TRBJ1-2,TGTGCCAGCAGCTTAGGTGGAAAGACCTTCAGCTATGGCTACACCTTC,CASSLGGKTFSYGYTF
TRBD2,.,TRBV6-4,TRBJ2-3,TGTGCCAGCAGTGACTCGGAGGGCGGGAGGTGCCCTAGCACAGATACGCAGTATTTT,CASSDSEGGRCPSTDTQYF
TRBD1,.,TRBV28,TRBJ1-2,TGTGCCAGCTTTCCGGGACAGCAACTTTATGGCTACACCTTC,CASFPGQQLYGYTF
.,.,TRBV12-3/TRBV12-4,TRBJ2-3,TGTGCCAGCAGTTTATGGGTACCGGATGCGCAGTATTTT,CASSLWVPDAQYF
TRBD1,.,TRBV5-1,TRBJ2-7,TGCGCCAGCACTTCCTTGACAGGGTACGAGCAGTACTTC,CASTSLTGYEQYF
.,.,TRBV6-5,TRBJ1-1,TGTGCCAGCAGTTACTCCCCTAGCACTGAAGCTTTCTTT,CASSYSPSTEAFF
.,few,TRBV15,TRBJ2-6,TGTGCCACCAGCGGGGCGTACTCTGGGGCCAACGTCCTGACTTTC,CATSGAYSGANVLTF
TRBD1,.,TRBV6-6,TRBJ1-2,TGTGCCAGCAGGTACTCGGGGACAGTGGAAGGCTACACCTTC,CASRYSGTVEGYTF
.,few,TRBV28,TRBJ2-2,TGTGCCAGCAGTTTATTTATAAACACCGGGGAGCTGTTTTTT,CASSLFINTGELFF
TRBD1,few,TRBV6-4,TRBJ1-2,TGTGCCAGCAGGACGGGACAGGGAAGCTACACCTTC,CASRTGQGSYTF
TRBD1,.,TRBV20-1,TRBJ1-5,TGCAGTGCTAGGGACAGGGGGCTTGGCAATCAGCCCCAGCATTTT,CSARDRGLGNQPQHF
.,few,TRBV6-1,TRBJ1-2,TGTGCCAGCAGTGTGCGGGGGCCCTATGGCTACACCTTC,CASSVRGPYGYTF
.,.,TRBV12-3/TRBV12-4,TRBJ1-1,TGTGCCAGCAGTTGGACAGTTGGGACTGAAGCTTTCTTT,CASSWTVGTEAFF
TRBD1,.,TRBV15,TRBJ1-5,TGTGCCACCAGCAGCGTAACAGGGGTTCAGCCCCAGCATTTT,CATSSVTGVQPQHF